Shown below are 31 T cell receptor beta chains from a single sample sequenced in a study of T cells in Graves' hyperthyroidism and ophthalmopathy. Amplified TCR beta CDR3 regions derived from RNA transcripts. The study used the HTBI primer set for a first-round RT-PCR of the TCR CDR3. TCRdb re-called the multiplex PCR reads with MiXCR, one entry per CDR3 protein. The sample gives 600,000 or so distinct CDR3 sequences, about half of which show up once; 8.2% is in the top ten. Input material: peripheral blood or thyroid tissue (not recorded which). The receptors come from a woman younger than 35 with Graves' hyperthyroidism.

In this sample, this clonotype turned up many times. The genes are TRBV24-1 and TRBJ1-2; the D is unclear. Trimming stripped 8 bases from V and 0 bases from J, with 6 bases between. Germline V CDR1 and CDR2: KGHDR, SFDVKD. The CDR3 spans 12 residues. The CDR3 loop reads CATNHPNYGYTF. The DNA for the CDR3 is TGTGCCACCAATCATCCTAACTATGGCTACACCTTC.

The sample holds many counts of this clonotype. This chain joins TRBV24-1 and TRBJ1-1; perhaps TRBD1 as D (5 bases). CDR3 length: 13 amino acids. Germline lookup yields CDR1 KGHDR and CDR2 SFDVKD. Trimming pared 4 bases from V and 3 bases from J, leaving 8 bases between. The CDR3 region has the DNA TGTGCCACCAGTGAGGGGCGTGACACTGAAGCTTTCTTT. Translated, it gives CATSEGRDTEAFF.

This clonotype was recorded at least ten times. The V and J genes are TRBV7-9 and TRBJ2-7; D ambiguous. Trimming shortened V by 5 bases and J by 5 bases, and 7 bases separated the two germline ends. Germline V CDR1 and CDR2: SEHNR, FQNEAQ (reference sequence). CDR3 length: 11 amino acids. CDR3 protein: CASSPSDEQYF. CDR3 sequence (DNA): TGTGCCAGCAGCCCATCGGACGAGCAGTACTTC.

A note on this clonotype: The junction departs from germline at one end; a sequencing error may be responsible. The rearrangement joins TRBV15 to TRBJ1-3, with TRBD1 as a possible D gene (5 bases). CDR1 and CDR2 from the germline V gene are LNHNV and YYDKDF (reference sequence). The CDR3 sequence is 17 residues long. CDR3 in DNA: TGTACCACCAGCAGTTACTCCGCCGGGACCTCTGGAAACACCATATATTTT. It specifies CTTSSYSAGTSGNTIYF.

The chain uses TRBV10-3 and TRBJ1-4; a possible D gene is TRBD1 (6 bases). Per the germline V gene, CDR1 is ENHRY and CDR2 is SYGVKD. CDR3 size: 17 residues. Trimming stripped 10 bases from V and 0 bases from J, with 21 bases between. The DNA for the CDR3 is TGTGCCAGCAAGGACAGACGAAACCCTGCAACTAATGAAAAACTGTTTTTT. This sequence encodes CASKDRRNPATNEKLFF.

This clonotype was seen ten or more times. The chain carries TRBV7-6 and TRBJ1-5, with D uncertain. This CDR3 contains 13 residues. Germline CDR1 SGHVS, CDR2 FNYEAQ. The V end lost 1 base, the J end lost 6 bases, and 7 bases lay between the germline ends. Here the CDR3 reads CASSLDKSQPQHF. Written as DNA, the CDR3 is TGTGCCAGCAGCTTAGACAAATCTCAGCCCCAGCATTTT.

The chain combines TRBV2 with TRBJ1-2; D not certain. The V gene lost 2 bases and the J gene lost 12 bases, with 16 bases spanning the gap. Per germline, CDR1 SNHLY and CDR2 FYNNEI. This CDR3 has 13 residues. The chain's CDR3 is CASSELRGSGNTF. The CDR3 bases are TGTGCCAGCAGTGAATTAAGAGGCTCTGGAAACACCTTC. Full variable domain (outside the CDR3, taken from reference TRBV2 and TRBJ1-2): EPEVTQTPSHQVTQMGQEVILRCVPISNHLYFYWYRQILGQKVEFLVSFYNNEISEKSEIFDDQFSVERPDGSNFTLKIRSTKLEDSAMYFCASSELRGSGNTFGSGTRLTVV.

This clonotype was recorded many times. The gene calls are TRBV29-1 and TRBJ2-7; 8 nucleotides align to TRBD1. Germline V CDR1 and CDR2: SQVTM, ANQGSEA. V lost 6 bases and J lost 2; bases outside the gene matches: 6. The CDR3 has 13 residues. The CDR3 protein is CSVTGQGTYEQYF. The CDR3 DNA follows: TGCAGCGTAACCGGACAGGGCACCTACGAGCAGTACTTC.

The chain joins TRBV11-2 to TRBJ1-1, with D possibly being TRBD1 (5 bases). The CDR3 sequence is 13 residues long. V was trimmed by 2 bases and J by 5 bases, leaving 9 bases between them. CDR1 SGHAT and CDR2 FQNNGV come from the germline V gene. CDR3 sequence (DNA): TGTGCCAGCAGCTTATGGGGGGGGACTGAAGCTTTCTTT. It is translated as CASSLWGGTEAFF.

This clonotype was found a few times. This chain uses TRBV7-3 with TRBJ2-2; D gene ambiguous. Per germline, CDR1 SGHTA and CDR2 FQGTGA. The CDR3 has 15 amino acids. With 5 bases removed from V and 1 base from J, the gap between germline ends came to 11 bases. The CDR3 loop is CASSHSFQNTGELFF. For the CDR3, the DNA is TGTGCCAGCAGCCACAGCTTTCAGAACACCGGGGAGCTGTTTTTT. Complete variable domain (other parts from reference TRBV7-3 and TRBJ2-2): GAGVSQTPSNKVTEKGKYVELRCDPISGHTALYWYRQSLGQGPEFLIYFQGTGAADDSGLPNDRFFAVRPEGSVSTLKIQRTERGDSAVYLCASSHSFQNTGELFFGEGSRLTVL.

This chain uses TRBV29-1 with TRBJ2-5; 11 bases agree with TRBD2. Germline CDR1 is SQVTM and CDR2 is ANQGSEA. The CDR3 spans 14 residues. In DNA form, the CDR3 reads TGCAGTAAAACACAAGGGACTAGCGGCCGGACCCAGTACTTC. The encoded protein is CSKTQGTSGRTQYF. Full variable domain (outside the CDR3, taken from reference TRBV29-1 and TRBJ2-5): SAVISQKPSRDICQRGTSLTIQCQVDSQVTMMFWYRQQPGQSLTLIATANQGSEATYESGFVIDKFPISRPNLTFSTLTVSNMSPEDSSIYLCSKTQGTSGRTQYFGPGTRLLVL.

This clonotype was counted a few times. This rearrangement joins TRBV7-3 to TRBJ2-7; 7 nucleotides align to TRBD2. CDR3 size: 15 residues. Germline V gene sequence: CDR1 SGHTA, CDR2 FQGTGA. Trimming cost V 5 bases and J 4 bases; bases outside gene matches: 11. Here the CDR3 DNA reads TGTGCCAGCAGCCAAGAATCCCGGGAGGTGTACGAGCAGTACTTC. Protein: CASSQESREVYEQYF.

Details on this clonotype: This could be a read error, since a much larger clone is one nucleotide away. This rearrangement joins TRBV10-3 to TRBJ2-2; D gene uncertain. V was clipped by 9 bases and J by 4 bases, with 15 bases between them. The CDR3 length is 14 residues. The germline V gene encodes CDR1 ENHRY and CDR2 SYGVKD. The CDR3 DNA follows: TGTGCCATTACTTCCCGCGCGAGCACCGGGGAGCTGTTTTTT. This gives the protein CAITSRASTGELFF.

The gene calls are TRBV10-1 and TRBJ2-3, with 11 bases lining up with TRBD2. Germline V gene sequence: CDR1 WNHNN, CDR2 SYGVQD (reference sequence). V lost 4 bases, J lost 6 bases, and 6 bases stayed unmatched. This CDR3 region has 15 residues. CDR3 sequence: CASSGLAGSQDTQYF. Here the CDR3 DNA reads TGCGCCAGCAGTGGACTAGCGGGATCACAGGATACGCAGTATTTT.

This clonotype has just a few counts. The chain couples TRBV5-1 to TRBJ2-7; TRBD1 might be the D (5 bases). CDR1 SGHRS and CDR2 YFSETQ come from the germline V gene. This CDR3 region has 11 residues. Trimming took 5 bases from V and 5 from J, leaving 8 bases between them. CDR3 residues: CASRGQDEQYF. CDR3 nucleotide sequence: TGCGCCAGCAGGGGGCAGGACGAGCAGTACTTC.

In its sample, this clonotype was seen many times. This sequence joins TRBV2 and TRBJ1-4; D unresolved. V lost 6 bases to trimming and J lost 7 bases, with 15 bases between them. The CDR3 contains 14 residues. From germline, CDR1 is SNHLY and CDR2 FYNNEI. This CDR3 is CASRLRIGGEKLFF. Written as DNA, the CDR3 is TGTGCCAGCAGGCTGCGGATCGGTGGTGAAAAACTGTTTTTT.

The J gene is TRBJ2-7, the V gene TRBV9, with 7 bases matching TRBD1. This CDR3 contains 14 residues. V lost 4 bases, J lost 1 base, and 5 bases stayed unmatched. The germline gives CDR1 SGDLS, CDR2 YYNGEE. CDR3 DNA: TGTGCCAGCAGCCCCCAGGGACAGTCCTACGAGCAGTACTTC. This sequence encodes CASSPQGQSYEQYF.

CDR3 sequence: CASSLAAFPRDTQYF. Here the CDR3 DNA reads TGTGCCAGCAGCTTAGCGGCTTTTCCCCGTGATACGCAGTATTTT. V usage is TRBV7-2 and J usage is TRBJ2-3; D unclear. Germline-derived CDR1 and CDR2 are SGHTA and FQGNSA. The CDR3 contains 15 residues. The V gene lost 0 bases and the J gene lost 6 bases, with 13 bases spanning the gap. The full variable domain, completed using reference TRBV7-2 and TRBJ2-3, is GAGVSQSPSNKVTEKGKDVELRCDPISGHTALYWYRQSLGQGLEFLIYFQGNSAPDKSGLPSDRFSAERTGGSVSTLTIQRTQQEDSAVYLCASSLAAFPRDTQYFGPGTRLTVL.

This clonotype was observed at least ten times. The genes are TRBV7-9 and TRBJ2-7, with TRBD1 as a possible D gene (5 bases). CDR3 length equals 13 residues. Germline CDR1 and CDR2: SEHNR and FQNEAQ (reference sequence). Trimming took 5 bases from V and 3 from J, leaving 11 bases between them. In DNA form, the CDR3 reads TGTGCCAGCAGCCCCGACAGTAACTACGAGCAGTACTTC. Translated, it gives CASSPDSNYEQYF. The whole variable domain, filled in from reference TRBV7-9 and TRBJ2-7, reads DTGVSQNPRHKITKRGQNVTFRCDPISEHNRLYWYRQTLGQGPEFLTYFQNEAQLEKSRLLSDRFSAERPKGSFSTLEIQRTEQGDSAMYLCASSPDSNYEQYFGPGTRLTVT.

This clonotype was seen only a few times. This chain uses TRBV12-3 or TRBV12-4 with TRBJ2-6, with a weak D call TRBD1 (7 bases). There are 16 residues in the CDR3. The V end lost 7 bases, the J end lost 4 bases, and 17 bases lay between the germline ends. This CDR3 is CASKVGRGEGANVLTF. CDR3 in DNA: TGTGCCAGCAAAGTGGGCAGGGGGGAGGGGGCCAACGTCCTGACTTTC.

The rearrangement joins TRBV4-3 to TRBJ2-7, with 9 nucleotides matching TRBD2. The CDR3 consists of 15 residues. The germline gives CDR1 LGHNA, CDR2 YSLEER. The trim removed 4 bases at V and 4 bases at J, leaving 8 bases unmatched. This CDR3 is CASSLFAGGPYEQYF. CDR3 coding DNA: TGCGCCAGCAGCCTCTTTGCGGGAGGGCCATACGAGCAGTACTTC.

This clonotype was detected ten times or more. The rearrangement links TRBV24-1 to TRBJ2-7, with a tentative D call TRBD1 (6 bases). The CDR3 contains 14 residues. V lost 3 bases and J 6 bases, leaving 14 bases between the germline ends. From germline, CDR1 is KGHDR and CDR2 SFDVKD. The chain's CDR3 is CATSDLSGRGEQYF. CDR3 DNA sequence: TGTGCCACCAGTGATCTATCGGGCAGGGGCGAGCAGTACTTC.

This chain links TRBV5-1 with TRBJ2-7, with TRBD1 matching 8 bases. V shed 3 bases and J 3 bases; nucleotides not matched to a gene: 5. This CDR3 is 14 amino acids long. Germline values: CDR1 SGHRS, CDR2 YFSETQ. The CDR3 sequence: CASSWTGSDYEQYF. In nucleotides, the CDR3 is TGCGCCAGCAGCTGGACAGGGTCGGACTACGAGCAGTACTTC.

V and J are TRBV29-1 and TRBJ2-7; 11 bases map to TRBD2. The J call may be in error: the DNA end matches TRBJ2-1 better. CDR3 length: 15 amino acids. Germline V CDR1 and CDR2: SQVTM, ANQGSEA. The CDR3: CSVDPTSGRDNEQFF. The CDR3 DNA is TGCAGCGTTGACCCTACTAGCGGGAGAGACAATGAGCAGTTCTTC.

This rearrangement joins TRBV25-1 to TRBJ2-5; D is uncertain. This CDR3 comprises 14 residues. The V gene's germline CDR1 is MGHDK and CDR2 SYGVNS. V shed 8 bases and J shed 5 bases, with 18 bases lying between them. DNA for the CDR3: TGTGCCAGCTCTAGAGATGAGACATGGGAGACCCAGTACTTC. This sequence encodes CASSRDETWETQYF. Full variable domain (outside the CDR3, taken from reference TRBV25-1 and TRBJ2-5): EADIYQTPRYLVIGTGKKITLECSQTMGHDKMYWYQQDPGMELHLIHYSYGVNSTEKGDLSSESTVSRIRTEHFPLTLESARPSHTSQYLCASSRDETWETQYFGPGTRLLVL.

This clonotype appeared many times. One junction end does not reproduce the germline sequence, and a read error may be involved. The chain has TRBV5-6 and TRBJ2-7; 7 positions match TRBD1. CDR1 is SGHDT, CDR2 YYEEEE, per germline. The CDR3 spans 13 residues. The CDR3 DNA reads TGTGCCAGCACCTTGGGAGCAGGGGGCGAGCAGTACTTC. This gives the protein CASTLGAGGEQYF.

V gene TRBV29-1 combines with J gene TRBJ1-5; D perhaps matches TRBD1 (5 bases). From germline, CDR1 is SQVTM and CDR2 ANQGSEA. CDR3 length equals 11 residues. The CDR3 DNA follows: TGCAGTTTAGCCCGACAGCAGCCCCAGCATTTT. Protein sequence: CSLARQQPQHF.

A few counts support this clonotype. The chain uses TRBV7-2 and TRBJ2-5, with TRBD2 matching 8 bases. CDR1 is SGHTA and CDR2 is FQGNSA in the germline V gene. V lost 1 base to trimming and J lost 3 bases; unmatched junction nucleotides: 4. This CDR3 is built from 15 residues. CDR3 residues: CASSLEVREEETQYF. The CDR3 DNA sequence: TGTGCCAGCAGCTTAGAAGTGCGGGAGGAAGAGACCCAGTACTTC.

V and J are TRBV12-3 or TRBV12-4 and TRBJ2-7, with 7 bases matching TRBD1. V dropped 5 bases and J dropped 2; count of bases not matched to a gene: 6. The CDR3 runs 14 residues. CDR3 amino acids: CASSTGALPYEQYF. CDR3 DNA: TGTGCCAGCAGTACAGGGGCTCTACCCTACGAGCAGTACTTC.

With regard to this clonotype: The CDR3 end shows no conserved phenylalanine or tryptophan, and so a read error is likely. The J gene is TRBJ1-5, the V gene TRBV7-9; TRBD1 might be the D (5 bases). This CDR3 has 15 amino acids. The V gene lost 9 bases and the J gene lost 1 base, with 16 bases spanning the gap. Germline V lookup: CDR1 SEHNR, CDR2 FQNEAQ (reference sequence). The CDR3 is CARTRSGDSNQPQHL. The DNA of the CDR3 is TGTGCCAGAACTAGATCCGGGGACAGCAATCAGCCCCAGCATTTA.

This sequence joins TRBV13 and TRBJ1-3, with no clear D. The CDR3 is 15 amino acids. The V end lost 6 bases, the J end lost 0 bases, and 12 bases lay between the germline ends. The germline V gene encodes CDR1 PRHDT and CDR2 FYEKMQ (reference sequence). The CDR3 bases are TGTGCCAGCAGTTACAACAGCGCCTCTGGAAACACCATATATTTT. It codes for CASSYNSASGNTIYF.